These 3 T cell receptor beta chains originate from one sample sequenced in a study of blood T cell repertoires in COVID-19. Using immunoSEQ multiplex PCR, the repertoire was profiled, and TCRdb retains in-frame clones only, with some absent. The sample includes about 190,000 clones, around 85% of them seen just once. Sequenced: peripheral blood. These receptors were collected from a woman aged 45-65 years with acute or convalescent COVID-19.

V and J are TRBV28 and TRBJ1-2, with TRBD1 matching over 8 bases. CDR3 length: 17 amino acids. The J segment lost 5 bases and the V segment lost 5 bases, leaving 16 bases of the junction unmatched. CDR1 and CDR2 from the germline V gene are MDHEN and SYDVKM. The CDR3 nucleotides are TGTGCCAGCAGTCTCTACTACTCCGGACAGGGCAAATATGGCTACACCTTC. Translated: CASSLYYSGQGKYGYTF.

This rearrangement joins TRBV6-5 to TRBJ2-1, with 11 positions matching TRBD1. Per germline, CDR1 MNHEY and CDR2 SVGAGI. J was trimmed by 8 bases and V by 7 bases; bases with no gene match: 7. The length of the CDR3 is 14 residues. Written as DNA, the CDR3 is TGTGCCAGCACCCGGGACAGGGGGGTCGATGAGCAGTTCTTC. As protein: CASTRDRGVDEQFF.

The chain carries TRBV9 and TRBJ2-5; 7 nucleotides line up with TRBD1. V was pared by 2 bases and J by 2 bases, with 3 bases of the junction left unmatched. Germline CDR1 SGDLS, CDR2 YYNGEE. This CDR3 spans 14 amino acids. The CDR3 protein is CASSVRQGQETQYF. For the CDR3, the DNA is TGTGCCAGCAGCGTCAGACAGGGACAAGAGACCCAGTACTTC.